This T cell receptor beta chain was found in a study of blood T cell repertoires in COVID-19. Study information: Collection of acute and convalescent COVID-19 samples took place in the United States, Italy and Spain. T cells, B-cell-depleted T cells, or PBMCs provided the cDNA or gDNA that served as material.

Seattle enrolled patients during active infection and tracked them longitudinally. V was shortened by 3 bases and J by 5 bases, with 11 bases between the two germline ends. Germline CDR1 is SGHDT and CDR2 is YYEEEE. This CDR3 is built from 14 residues. Authors' data handling: Reference gene primer amplification gave nucleated cell count estimates. Assay: immunoSEQ multiplex PCR; the TCRdb copy retains only in-frame clones and omits some. D and trimming were read from the DNA, whereas the V and J calls and clone size are those reported in that table. The data show about 170,000 clones, with roughly 93% seen just once and approximately 5% held by the top ten.

This receptor was taken from a man aged 18 to 30 with COVID-19, enrolled during active disease. What was sequenced was peripheral blood. The chain employs TRBV5-6 and TRBJ2-2; weak D call: TRBD2 (7 bases). In nucleotides, the CDR3 is TGTGCCAGCAGCTGGGGGGGCGGAACCGGGGAGCTGTTTTTT. It translates to CASSWGGGTGELFF.